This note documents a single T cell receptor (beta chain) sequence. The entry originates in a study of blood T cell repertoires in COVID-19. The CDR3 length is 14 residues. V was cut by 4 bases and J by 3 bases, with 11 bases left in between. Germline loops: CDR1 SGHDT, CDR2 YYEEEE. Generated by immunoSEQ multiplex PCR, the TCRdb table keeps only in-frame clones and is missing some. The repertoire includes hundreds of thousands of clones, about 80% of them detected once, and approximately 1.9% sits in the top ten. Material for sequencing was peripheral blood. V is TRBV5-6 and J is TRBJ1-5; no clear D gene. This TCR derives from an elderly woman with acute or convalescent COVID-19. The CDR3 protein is CASSRRTLNQPQHF. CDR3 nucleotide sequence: TGTGCCAGCAGCCGACGGACTCTCAATCAGCCCCAGCATTTT. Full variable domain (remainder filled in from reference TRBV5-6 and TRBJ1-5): DAGVTQSPTHLIKTRGQQVTLRCSPKSGHDTVSWYQQALGQGPQFIFQYYEEEERQRGNFPDRFSGHQFPNYSSELNVNALLLGDSALYLCASSRRTLNQPQHFGDGTRLSIL.